One T cell receptor beta chain is described in this entry. The antigen is unknown. A junction boundary mismatches the germline segment, possibly from a read error. Researchers used genomic DNA as the template to profile TCR beta VDJ and CDR3. TCRdb itself ran the reads through MiXCR, one entry per CDR3 protein. The data hold approximately 130,000 distinct CDR3 sequences, with around two fifths observed a single time. The data were obtained in a study of CD8+CD57+ T cells in acquired aplastic anemia. Germline loops: CDR1 MDHEN, CDR2 SYDVKM. This CDR3 region has 14 residues. Study results and limitations: No significant patient-versus-control difference appeared in CD8+ Simpson's diversity. Shared by patients and controls, almost 30 CD8+ CDR3s were abundant in patients.

Material for sequencing was sorted CD4+, CD8+, or CD8+CD57+ T cells (not recorded which) from PBMCs. The source is a human donor in good health, serving as a control. The rearrangement joins TRBV28 to TRBJ1-3, with 7 bases that match TRBD1. The CDR3 nucleotides are TGTGCCAGCAGTTCAGGGGGAGTGGGAAACACCATGTATTTT. Encoded protein: CASSSGGVGNTMYF. Drawing the rest from reference TRBV28 and TRBJ1-3, the complete variable domain is DVKVTQSSRYLVKRTGEKVFLECVQDMDHENMFWYRQDPGLGLRLIYFSYDVKMKEKGDIPEGYSVSREKKERFSLILESASTNQTSMYLCASSSGGVGNTMYFGEGSWLTVV.